Below are 9 T cell receptor beta chains sequenced from a single sample in a study of vaccination and CD4 T cells after COVID-19. The Oncomine TCR Beta short-read assay was applied to DNA of cultured CD4+ T cells. From the PCR reads, TCRdb called clonotypes with MiXCR, one entry per CDR3 protein. The data hold around 8,100 distinct CDR3 sequences, with 57% observed a single time. Treatment in this sample: approximately 9-day PBMC culture with coronavirus spike peptide pools or control peptides (ViraFEST assay). These receptors are not linked to any known antigen. The sequenced sample consisted of CD4+ T cells from blood, cultured in vitro. The receptors come from a human donor who had recovered from COVID-19.

This clonotype was counted a few times. The genes are TRBV24-1 and TRBJ2-3, with D unclear. Germline V gene lookup returns CDR1 KGHDR and CDR2 SFDVKD. The CDR3 spans 13 residues. With 4 bases removed from V and 0 bases from J, the gap between germline ends came to 4 bases. The CDR3 DNA is TGTGCCACCAGTGACAGTAGCACAGATACGCAGTATTTT. This sequence encodes CATSDSSTDTQYF.

The J gene is TRBJ2-2, the V gene TRBV20-1; the D gene is possibly TRBD2 (7 bases). The CDR3 consists of 14 residues. Trimming took off 4 bases at V and 6 bases at J, with 15 bases between the two ends. From germline, CDR1 is DFQATT and CDR2 SNEGSKA (reference sequence). The CDR3 protein is CSAKPGGGAGELFF. CDR3 DNA: TGCAGTGCTAAACCGGGGGGCGGGGCCGGGGAGCTGTTTTTT.

CDR3 sequence: CSARGLAPDTQYF. As DNA, the CDR3 is TGCAGTGCTAGAGGACTAGCACCAGATACGCAGTATTTT. This sequence joins TRBV20-1 and TRBJ2-3; 7 bases agree with TRBD2. CDR3 size: 13 residues. Germline V gene data show CDR1 as DFQATT and CDR2 as SNEGSKA (reference sequence). J gave up 4 bases and V 1 base, and 2 bases lay outside the gene matches.

Sample share makes this clonotype medium-sized. The chain has TRBV4-3 and TRBJ1-5, with D possibly TRBD1 on 6 matching bases. Trimming pared 0 bases from V and 1 base from J, leaving 16 bases between. This CDR3 comprises 18 residues. Germline-derived CDR1 and CDR2 are LGHNA and YSLEER. The CDR3 region has the DNA TGCGCCAGCAGCCAAGATTTAGGAGGGGGGGGGAGCAATCAGCCCCAGCATTTT. Its translation is CASSQDLGGGGSNQPQHF.

The genes are TRBV12-3 or TRBV12-4 and TRBJ2-5, with 9 bases lining up with TRBD2. The V segment lost 3 bases and the J segment 5 bases; nucleotides outside the gene matches: 7. This CDR3 contains 15 residues. The DNA for the CDR3 is TGTGCCAGCAGTTTCGGCGGGGGGGATTATGAGACCCAGTACTTC. Amino acid sequence: CASSFGGGDYETQYF.

J is TRBJ2-1 and V is TRBV7-2; 9 bases match TRBD2. Trimming removed 1 base from V and 9 bases from J; junction bases left unmatched: 7. This CDR3 has 15 residues. Per the germline V gene, CDR1 is SGHTA and CDR2 is FQGNSA. In DNA, the CDR3 is TGTGCCAGCAGCTTAGGGCGGGGGGGCCAAAGTGAGCAGTTCTTC. Translation: CASSLGRGGQSEQFF.

V and J are TRBV20-1 and TRBJ1-6, with TRBD1 as a possible D gene (5 bases). Trimming removed 3 bases from V and 6 bases from J, with 12 bases in between. Germline V lookup: CDR1 DFQATT, CDR2 SNEGSKA (reference sequence). This CDR3 contains 14 residues. The CDR3 DNA reads TGCAGTGCTAGTGTTACAGGCCCTAATTCACCCCTCCACTTT. It encodes CSASVTGPNSPLHF.

V is TRBV7-9 and J is TRBJ2-7; D is possibly TRBD1 (5 bases). From germline, CDR1 is SEHNR and CDR2 FQNEAQ (reference sequence). Trimming left V 5 bases short and J 2 bases short, with 10 bases between. The CDR3 sequence is 13 residues long. CDR3 protein: CASSPQGTYEQYF. CDR3 in DNA: TGTGCCAGCAGCCCCCAGGGAACCTACGAGCAGTACTTC.

The chain joins TRBV15 to TRBJ2-3; D is undetermined. The CDR3 totals 14 residues. CDR1 and CDR2 (germline): LNHNV, YYDKDF (reference sequence). V was shortened by 0 bases and J by 4 bases, with 8 bases between the two germline ends. CDR3 residues: CATSRDRVADTQYF. The CDR3 DNA follows: TGTGCCACCAGCAGAGATCGGGTCGCAGATACGCAGTATTTT.